The T cell receptor (beta chain) described here comes from a study of blood T cells in healthy people across ages. Sample-barcoded 5' priming and a J-beta primer mix drove a second PCR of 7 to 11 cycles. TCRdb called the 5' RACE reads again in MiXCR, with one record for every CDR3 protein. The sample has over a million distinct CDR3 sequences; approximately 40% are singletons. Whole-study results and caveats: Roughly linearly, TCR beta diversity per million T cells fell as age increased.

With regard to this clonotype: No antigen is known for it.

V lost 6 bases, J lost 0 bases, and 12 bases lay in between. This CDR3 is built from 14 residues. The germline CDR1 and CDR2 sequences are MNHEY and SMNVEV (reference sequence). Sequences were obtained from blood. V gene TRBV27 combines with J gene TRBJ2-7, with D uncertain. The receptor's source is a young woman in good health. CDR3 region: CASSPQVSSYEQYF. The CDR3 DNA sequence: TGTGCCAGCAGCCCCCAGGTGAGCTCCTACGAGCAGTACTTC.